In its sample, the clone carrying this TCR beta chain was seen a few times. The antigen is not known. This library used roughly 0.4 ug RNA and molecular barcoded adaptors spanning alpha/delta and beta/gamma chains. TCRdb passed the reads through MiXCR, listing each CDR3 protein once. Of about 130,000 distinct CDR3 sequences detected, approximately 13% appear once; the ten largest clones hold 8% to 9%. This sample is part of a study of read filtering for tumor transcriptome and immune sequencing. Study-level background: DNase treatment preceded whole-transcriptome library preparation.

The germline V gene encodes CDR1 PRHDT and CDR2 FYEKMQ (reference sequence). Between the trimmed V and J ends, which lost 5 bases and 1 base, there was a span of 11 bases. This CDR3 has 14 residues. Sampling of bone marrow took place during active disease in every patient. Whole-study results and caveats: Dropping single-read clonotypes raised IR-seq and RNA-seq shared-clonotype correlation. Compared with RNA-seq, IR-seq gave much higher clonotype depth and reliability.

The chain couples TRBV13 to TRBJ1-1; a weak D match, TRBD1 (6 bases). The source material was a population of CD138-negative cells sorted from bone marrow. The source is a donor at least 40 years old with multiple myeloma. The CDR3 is CASSPPDRNTEAFF. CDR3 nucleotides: TGTGCCAGCAGCCCCCCGGACAGGAACACTGAAGCTTTCTTT.